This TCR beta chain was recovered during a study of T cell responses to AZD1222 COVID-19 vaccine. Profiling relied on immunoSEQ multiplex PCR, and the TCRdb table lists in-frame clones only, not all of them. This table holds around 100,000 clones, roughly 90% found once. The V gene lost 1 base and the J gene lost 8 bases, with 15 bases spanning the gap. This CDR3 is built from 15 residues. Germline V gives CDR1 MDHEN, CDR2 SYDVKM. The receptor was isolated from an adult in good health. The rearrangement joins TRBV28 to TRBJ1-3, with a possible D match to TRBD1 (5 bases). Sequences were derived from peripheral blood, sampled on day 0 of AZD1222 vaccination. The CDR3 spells CASSLSLAGRDTIYF. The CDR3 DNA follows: TGTGCCAGCAGTTTATCTTTGGCAGGGAGAGACACCATATATTTT. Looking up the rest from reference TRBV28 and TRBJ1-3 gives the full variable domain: DVKVTQSSRYLVKRTGEKVFLECVQDMDHENMFWYRQDPGLGLRLIYFSYDVKMKEKGDIPEGYSVSREKKERFSLILESASTNQTSMYLCASSLSLAGRDTIYFGEGSWLTVV.